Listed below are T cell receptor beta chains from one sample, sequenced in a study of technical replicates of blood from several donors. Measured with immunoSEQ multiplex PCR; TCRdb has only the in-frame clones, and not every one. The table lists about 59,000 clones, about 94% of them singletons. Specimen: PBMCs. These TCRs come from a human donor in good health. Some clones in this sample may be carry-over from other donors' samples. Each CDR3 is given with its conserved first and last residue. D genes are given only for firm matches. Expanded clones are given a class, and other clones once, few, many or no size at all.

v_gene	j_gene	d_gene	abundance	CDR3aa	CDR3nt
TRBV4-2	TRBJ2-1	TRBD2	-	CASSQEWTSGPHFQFF	TGTGCCAGCAGCCAAGAGTGGACTAGCGGTCCCCATTTTCAGTTCTTC
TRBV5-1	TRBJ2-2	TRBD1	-	CASSQPKDRGRSNTGELFF	TGCGCCAGCAGCCAACCCAAGGACAGGGGAAGGTCGAACACCGGGGAGCTGTTTTTT
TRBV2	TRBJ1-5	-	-	CASSGAGWYQPQHF	TGTGCCAGCAGTGGGGCAGGGTGGTATCAGCCCCAGCATTTT
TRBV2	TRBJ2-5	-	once	CASSDQGETQYF	TGTGCCAGCAGTGACCAGGGAGAGACCCAGTACTTC
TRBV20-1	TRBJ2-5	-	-	CRGARGETQYF	TGCCGGGGAGCGAGGGGGGAGACCCAGTACTTC
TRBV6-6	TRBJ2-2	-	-	CASSLIRTGELFF	TGTGCCAGCAGCCTTATCCGCACCGGGGAGCTGTTTTTT
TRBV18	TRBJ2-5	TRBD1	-	CASSPYRTGGSQETQYF	TGTGCCAGCTCACCCTACCGGACAGGGGGCTCTCAAGAGACCCAGTACTTC
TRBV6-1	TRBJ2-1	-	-	CASSDVQGNEQFF	TGTGCCAGCAGTGACGTTCAGGGCAATGAGCAGTTCTTC
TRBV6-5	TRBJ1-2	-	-	CASKTENYGYTF	TGTGCCAGCAAGACAGAAAACTATGGCTACACCTTC
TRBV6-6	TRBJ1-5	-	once	CASSYSRVVGGQPQHF	TGTGCCAGCAGTTACTCGAGAGTTGTAGGCGGTCAGCCCCAGCATTTT
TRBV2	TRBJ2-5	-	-	CASSELLGRQETQYF	TGTGCCAGCAGTGAACTGTTGGGCCGCCAAGAGACCCAGTACTTC
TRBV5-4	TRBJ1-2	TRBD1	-	CASSGRDRVPYGYTF	TGTGCCAGCAGCGGCCGGGACAGGGTCCCCTATGGCTACACCTTC
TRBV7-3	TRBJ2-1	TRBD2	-	CASSLTPSGTTYNEQFF	TGTGCCAGCAGCTTAACGCCTAGCGGGACCACCTACAATGAGCAGTTCTTC
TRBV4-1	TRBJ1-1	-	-	CASSPLGQLNTEAFF	TGCGCCAGCAGCCCCCTTGGCCAGTTGAACACTGAAGCTTTCTTT
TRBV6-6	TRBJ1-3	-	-	CASSDGGLAGNTIYF	TGTGCCAGCAGCGACGGGGGGTTAGCTGGAAACACCATATATTTT
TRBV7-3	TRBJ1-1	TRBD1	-	CASSPGRGQGAKGAFF	TGTGCCAGCAGCCCGGGCCGAGGACAGGGGGCGAAAGGAGCTTTCTTT